This T cell receptor (beta chain) was identified during a study of blood T cell repertoires in COVID-19. Per the germline V gene, CDR1 is LGHDT and CDR2 is YNNKEL (reference sequence). The CDR3 spans 13 residues. Trimming stripped 3 bases from V and 6 bases from J, with 11 bases between. In the study's own analysis: Reference gene primer amplification yielded estimated nucleated cell counts. Assay used: immunoSEQ multiplex PCR; TCRdb lists only in-frame clones, some missing. V and J calls and clone size are copied from that table; D and trimming were computed from the DNA. There are 150,000 to 200,000 clones in the sample; roughly 83% occur only once, and more than 1.5% lies in the top ten.

The TCR originated in a human donor in a cohort sampled during active COVID-19. Sequenced material: peripheral blood. J is TRBJ1-2 and V is TRBV3-1 (or the pseudogene TRBV3-2); weak D call: TRBD1 (5 bases). In DNA, the CDR3 is TGTGCCAGCAGCCAGGAACACAGGCATGGCTACACCTTC. This gives the protein CASSQEHRHGYTF.